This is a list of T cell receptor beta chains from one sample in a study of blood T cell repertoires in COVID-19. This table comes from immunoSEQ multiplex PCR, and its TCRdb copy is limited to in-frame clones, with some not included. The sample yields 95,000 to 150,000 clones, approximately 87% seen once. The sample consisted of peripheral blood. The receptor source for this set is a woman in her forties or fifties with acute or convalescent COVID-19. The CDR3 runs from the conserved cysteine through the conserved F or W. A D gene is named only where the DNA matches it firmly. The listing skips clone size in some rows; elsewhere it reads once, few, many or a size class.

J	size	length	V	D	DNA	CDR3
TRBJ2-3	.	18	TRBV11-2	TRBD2	TGTGCCAGCAGCTCCTTAGCCCGTAGCGGGAGCTCCACAGATACGCAGTATTTT	CASSSLARSGSSTDTQYF
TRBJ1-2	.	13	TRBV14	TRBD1	TGTGCCAGCAGCCCCCAGGGGGCCTATGGCTACACCTTC	CASSPQGAYGYTF
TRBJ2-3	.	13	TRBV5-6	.	TGTGCCAGCAGCTCTTCATCGGCAGATACGCAGTATTTT	CASSSSSADTQYF
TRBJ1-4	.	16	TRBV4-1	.	TGCGCCAGCAGCCCTTGGGGGGGGACCGCTGATGAAAAACTGTTTTTT	CASSPWGGTADEKLFF
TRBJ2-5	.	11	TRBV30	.	TGTGCCTGTTCGTTCGGGGAGACCCAGTACTTC	CACSFGETQYF
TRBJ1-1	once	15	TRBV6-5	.	TGTGCCAGCACTAACATCCGGGATCGAGGGACTGAAGCTTTCTTT	CASTNIRDRGTEAFF
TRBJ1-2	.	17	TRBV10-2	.	TGCGCCAGCAGTGAATTACAGGCCCCATTGCACTTCTATGGCTACACCTTC	CASSELQAPLHFYGYTF
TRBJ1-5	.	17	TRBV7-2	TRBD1	TGTGCCAGCAGCTTAATCGGGACAGCCGATCACGGTCAGCCCCAGCATTTT	CASSLIGTADHGQPQHF
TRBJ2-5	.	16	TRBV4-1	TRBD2	TGCGCCAGCAGCCAAGACGGCGGGGGGGACCAAGAGACCCAGTACTTC	CASSQDGGGDQETQYF
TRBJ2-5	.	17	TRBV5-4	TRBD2	TGTGCCAGCAGCCCGGGAAGGGCGGGGGGAGGACAAGAGACCCAGTACTTC	CASSPGRAGGGQETQYF
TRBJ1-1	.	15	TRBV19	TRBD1	TGTGCCAGTAGAAGACAGGGGGCTTTGAACACTGAAGCTTTCTTT	CASRRQGALNTEAFF
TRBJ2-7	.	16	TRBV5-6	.	TGTGCCAGCAGCTGGCCCTCCCGTTGGAGGTCCTACGAGCAGTACTTC	CASSWPSRWRSYEQYF
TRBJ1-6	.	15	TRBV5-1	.	TGCGCCAGCAGTCTCGGAGGGACCAGTGCTTCACCCCTCCACTTT	CASSLGGTSASPLHF
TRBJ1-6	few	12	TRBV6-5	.	TGTGCCAGCAGAGGGGAGGGTTCACCCCTCCACTTT	CASRGEGSPLHF
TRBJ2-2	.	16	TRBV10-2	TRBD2	TGCGCCAGCAGTGATTCAGCGGGGGGAAACACCGGGGAGCTGTTTTTT	CASSDSAGGNTGELFF
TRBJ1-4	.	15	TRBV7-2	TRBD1	TGTGCCAGCAGCTTATTTACGACAGGGGGTGAAAAACTGTTTTTT	CASSLFTTGGEKLFF
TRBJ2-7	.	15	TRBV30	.	TGTGCCTTGAGGTTTACAGGTCGAGTCTCCTACGAGCAGTACTTC	CALRFTGRVSYEQYF
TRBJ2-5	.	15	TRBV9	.	TGTGCCAGCAGCGAGCCCGGGAATGGGAGAGAGACCCAGTACTTC	CASSEPGNGRETQYF